This T cell receptor beta chain stems from a study of T cell repertoires in cytomegalovirus infection. Points from the study as a whole: The ex vivo response was dominated by HLA-C-restricted CMV-specific TCR beta clonotypes.

TCRdb used MiXCR to reprocess the reads, holding one entry per CDR3 protein. The sample yields about 330,000 distinct CDR3 sequences, roughly 36% seen once. This clonotype was found a few times. Its target is unknown. Sequencing used cultured PBMCs, obtained from culture after CMV antigen stimulation. This sequence originates from a human donor in good health (CMV status not recorded). Some clones in this sample may be carry-over from other donors' samples.

CDR3 residues: CASSSRTSQYSNQPQHF. For the CDR3, the DNA is TGTGCCAGCAGTTCGAGGACTAGCCAGTATAGCAATCAGCCCCAGCATTTT. The chain recombines TRBV12-3 or TRBV12-4 with TRBJ1-5; no definite D call. V gave up 4 bases and J gave up 0 bases, with 16 bases separating them. This CDR3 spans 17 amino acids.